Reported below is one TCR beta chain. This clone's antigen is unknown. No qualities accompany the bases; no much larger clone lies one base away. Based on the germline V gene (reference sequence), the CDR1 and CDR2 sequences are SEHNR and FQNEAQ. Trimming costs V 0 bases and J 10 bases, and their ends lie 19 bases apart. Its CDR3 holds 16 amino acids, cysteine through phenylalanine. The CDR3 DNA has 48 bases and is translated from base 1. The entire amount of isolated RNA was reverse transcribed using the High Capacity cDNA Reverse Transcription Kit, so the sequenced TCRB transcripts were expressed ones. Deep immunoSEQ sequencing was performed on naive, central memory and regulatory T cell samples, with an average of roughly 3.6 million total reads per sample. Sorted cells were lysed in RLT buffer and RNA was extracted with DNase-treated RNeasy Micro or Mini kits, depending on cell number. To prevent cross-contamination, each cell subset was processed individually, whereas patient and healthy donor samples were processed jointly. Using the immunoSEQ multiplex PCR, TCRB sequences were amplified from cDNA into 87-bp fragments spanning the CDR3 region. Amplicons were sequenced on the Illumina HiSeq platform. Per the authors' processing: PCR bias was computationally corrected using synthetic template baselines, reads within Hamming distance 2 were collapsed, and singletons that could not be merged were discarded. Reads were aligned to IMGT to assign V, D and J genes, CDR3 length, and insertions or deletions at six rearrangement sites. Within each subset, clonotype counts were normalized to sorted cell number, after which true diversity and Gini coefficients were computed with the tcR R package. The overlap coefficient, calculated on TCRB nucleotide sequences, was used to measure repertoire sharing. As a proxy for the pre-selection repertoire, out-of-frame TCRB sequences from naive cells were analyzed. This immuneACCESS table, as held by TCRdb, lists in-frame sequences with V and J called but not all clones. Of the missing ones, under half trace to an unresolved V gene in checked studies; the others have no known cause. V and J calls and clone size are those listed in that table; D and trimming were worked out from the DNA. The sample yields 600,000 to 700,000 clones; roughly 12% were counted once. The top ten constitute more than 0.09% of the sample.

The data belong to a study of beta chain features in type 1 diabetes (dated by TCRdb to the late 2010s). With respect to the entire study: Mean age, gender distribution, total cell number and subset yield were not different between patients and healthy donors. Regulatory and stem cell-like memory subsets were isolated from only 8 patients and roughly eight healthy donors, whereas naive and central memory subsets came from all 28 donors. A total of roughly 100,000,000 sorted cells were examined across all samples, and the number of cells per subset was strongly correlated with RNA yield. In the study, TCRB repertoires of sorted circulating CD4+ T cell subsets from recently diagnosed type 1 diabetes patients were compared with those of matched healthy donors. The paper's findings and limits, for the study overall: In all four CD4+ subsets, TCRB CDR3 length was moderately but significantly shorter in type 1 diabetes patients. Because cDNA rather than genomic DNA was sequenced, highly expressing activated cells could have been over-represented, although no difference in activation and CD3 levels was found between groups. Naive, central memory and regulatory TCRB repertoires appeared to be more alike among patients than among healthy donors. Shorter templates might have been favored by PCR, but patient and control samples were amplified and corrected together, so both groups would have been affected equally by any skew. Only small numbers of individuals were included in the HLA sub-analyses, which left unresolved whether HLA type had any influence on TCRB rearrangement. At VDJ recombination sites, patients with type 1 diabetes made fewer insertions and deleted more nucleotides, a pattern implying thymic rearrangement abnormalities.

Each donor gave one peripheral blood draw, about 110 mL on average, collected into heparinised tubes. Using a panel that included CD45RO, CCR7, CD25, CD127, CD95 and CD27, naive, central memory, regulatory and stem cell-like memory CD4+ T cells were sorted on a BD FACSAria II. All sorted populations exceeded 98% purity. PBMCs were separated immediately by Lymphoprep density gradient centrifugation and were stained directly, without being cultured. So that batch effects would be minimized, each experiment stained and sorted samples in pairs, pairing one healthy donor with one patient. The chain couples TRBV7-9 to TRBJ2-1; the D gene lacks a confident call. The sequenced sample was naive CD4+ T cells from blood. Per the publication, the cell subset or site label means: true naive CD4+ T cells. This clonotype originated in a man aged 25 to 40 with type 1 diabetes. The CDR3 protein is CASSLAVDSRPGEQFF. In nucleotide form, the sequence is TGTGCCAGCAGCTTAGCTGTTGACTCCCGCCCTGGAGAGCAGTTCTTC.